This is a list of T cell receptor beta chains from one sample in a study of blood T cell repertoires in COVID-19. The protocol was immunoSEQ multiplex PCR, while the TCRdb copy is restricted to in-frame clones and leaves out a portion. Of about 15,000 clones detected, around 73% appear once; the ten largest clones hold 20% to 25%. What was sequenced was peripheral blood. The receptors originated from a boy younger than 10 with active or convalescent COVID-19. Each CDR3 is given with its conserved first and last residue. The order of the fields is clone size, D gene, J gene, V gene, CDR3 protein, CDR3 DNA. D genes are given only for firm matches. Rows give clone size only sometimes, using once, few, many, or a class for an expanded clone.

NA NA TRBJ1-1 TRBV9 CASTREVGATEAFF TGTGCCAGTACGAGGGAGGTGGGTGCCACTGAAGCTTTCTTT
NA NA TRBJ2-2 TRBV19 CASSIASDAGELFF TGTGCCAGTAGTATCGCTAGCGACGCCGGGGAGCTGTTTTTT
NA TRBD1 TRBJ1-3 TRBV28 CASSFSGTGFSGNTIYF TGTGCCAGCAGTTTTTCCGGGACAGGGTTCTCTGGAAACACCATATATTTT
once TRBD2 TRBJ2-1 TRBV19 CASSNFLAGETLDEQFF TGTGCCAGTAGTAATTTTCTAGCGGGAGAAACTCTCGATGAGCAGTTCTTC
NA TRBD2 TRBJ2-2 TRBV7-2 CASSLDSGSAGELFF TGTGCCAGCAGCTTAGATAGCGGGAGTGCCGGGGAGCTGTTTTTT
NA TRBD1 TRBJ1-4 TRBV5-5 CASSLAGQGRNEKLFF TGTGCCAGCAGCTTGGCCGGACAGGGGCGAAATGAAAAACTGTTTTTT
medium-sized TRBD1 TRBJ2-1 TRBV28 CASSSPGQGEHNEQFF TGTGCCAGCAGTTCACCGGGACAGGGGGAACACAATGAGCAGTTCTTC
NA NA TRBJ1-1 TRBV19 CASSIVGRVTEAFF TGTGCCAGTAGTATCGTGGGCCGTGTCACTGAAGCTTTCTTT
NA NA TRBJ2-1 TRBV6-4 CASSDSPYNEQFF TGTGCCAGCAGTGACAGCCCCTACAATGAGCAGTTCTTC
NA TRBD1 TRBJ1-2 TRBV2 CASSENGQAFYGYTF TGTGCCAGCAGTGAAAATGGACAGGCCTTCTATGGCTACACCTTC
NA NA TRBJ1-1 TRBV2 CASSGDRQVETEAFF TGTGCCAGCAGTGGGGACCGACAGGTAGAGACTGAAGCTTTCTTT
NA NA TRBJ1-2 TRBV28 CASTGGADGGYTF TGTGCCAGCACGGGAGGGGCTGATGGTGGCTACACCTTC
NA NA TRBJ1-3 TRBV4-1 CASSQLTGNTIYF TGCGCCAGCAGCCAATTGACAGGAAACACCATATATTTT
few TRBD1 TRBJ2-3 TRBV2 CASEGGQGWTDTQYF TGTGCCAGCGAGGGGGGACAGGGGTGGACAGATACGCAGTATTTT
few NA TRBJ2-3 TRBV7-6 CASSWRGGRGTDTQYF TGTGCCAGCAGCTGGCGCGGGGGCCGGGGCACAGATACGCAGTATTTT
few NA TRBJ2-7 TRBV30 CAWSVKGPYEQYF TGTGCCTGGAGTGTCAAGGGGCCCTACGAGCAGTACTTC
NA TRBD1 TRBJ1-1 TRBV30 CAWSTGTDKTRVAEAFF TGTGCCTGGAGTACCGGGACAGACAAAACAAGGGTGGCTGAAGCTTTCTTT
few TRBD1 TRBJ1-1 TRBV6-5 CASSYRTGRDEAFF TGTGCCAGCAGTTACCGGACAGGGCGGGATGAAGCTTTCTTT
NA NA TRBJ2-4 TRBV4-3 CASSQEIRGSGNIQYF TGCGCCAGCAGCCAAGAAATCCGGGGTAGCGGAAACATTCAGTACTTC
NA NA TRBJ1-1 TRBV2 CASSETEGGTEAFF TGTGCCAGCAGTGAAACGGAGGGCGGGACTGAAGCTTTCTTT
few NA TRBJ1-5 TRBV5-6 CASSKGRAYSNQPQHF TGTGCCAGCAGCAAGGGCAGGGCTTATAGCAATCAGCCCCAGCATTTT
few TRBD1 TRBJ2-1 TRBV12-3/TRBV12-4 CASRTGDGEQFF TGTGCCAGCAGGACAGGGGATGGTGAGCAGTTCTTC
NA NA TRBJ1-4 TRBV12-3/TRBV12-4 CASSLDGRGRLFF TGTGCCAGCAGTCTCGATGGCAGGGGTAGACTGTTTTTT
NA TRBD2 TRBJ2-3 TRBV10-1 CASSEGAGGPADTQYF TGCGCCAGCAGTGAAGGTGCGGGAGGGCCTGCAGATACGCAGTATTTT
NA NA TRBJ1-5 TRBV6-5 CATYQGRGNQPQHF TGTGCCACCTATCAGGGAAGGGGCAATCAGCCCCAGCATTTT
NA TRBD2 TRBJ2-1 TRBV19 CASSIGLAGGKEQFF TGTGCCAGTAGTATTGGGCTAGCGGGGGGGAAGGAGCAGTTCTTC
NA TRBD1 TRBJ1-6 TRBV10-3 CAISRGQGEGSPLHF TGTGCCATCAGTCGGGGACAGGGGGAAGGCTCACCCCTCCACTTT
few TRBD1 TRBJ2-1 TRBV4-3 CASSRGRGNYNEQFF TGCGCCAGCAGCCGGGGCAGGGGGAACTACAATGAGCAGTTCTTC
NA NA TRBJ2-3 TRBV5-6 CASSLEGYTQYF TGTGCCAGCAGCTTGGAGGGGTATACGCAGTATTTT
NA NA TRBJ1-6 TRBV5-4 CASSLRAWGGENSPLHF TGTGCCAGCAGCTTGCGAGCTTGGGGGGGAGAAAATTCACCCCTCCACTTT
NA TRBD2 TRBJ2-3 TRBV6-5 CASSYSSGVATQYF TGTGCCAGCAGTTACTCGAGCGGGGTGGCTACGCAGTATTTT
NA TRBD1 TRBJ1-5 TRBV7-8 CASSSIPGTGRVQPQHF TGTGCCAGCAGCTCGATCCCCGGGACAGGGAGGGTACAGCCCCAGCATTTT
NA TRBD1 TRBJ2-1 TRBV10-3 CAISTGEGQLSQFF TGTGCCATCAGTACTGGAGAGGGACAGCTTTCTCAGTTCTTC
NA NA TRBJ1-5 TRBV28 CATVSPGTTDNQPQHF TGTGCCACAGTCTCCCCCGGGACAACTGACAATCAGCCCCAGCATTTT
NA TRBD1 TRBJ1-5 TRBV6-6 CASIRGQGGGSNQPQHF TGTGCCAGCATTCGGGGACAGGGTGGTGGTAGCAATCAGCCCCAGCATTTT
NA TRBD1 TRBJ1-2 TRBV6-5 CAGRYGTVYGYTF TGTGCCGGCAGATACGGGACAGTCTATGGCTACACCTTC
NA TRBD1 TRBJ1-5 TRBV28 CASSFQGAHNQPQHF TGTGCCAGCAGTTTCCAGGGGGCACATAATCAGCCCCAGCATTTT
NA TRBD1 TRBJ2-7 TRBV30 CAFTDRVKNEQYF TGTGCCTTCACGGACAGGGTAAAAAACGAGCAGTACTTC
NA NA TRBJ1-2 TRBV10-2 CASRNSIYGYTF TGCGCCAGCAGGAACAGCATCTATGGCTACACCTTC
NA NA TRBJ2-3 TRBV18 CASSLKGGTHLTDTQYF TGTGCCAGCTCACTGAAAGGCGGGACCCACTTAACAGATACGCAGTATTTT